A single T cell receptor beta chain is shown here with its context. The clone's antigen remains unknown. Base qualities are not provided; no much larger clone lies one nucleotide away. This sample is drawn from a study of blood T cell repertoires in COVID-19 (dated by TCRdb to about 2020). For the study in its entirety: Samples covering the acute and convalescent phases of COVID-19 were provided by collaborators in the United States, Italy and Spain. The prospective study material was composed of cDNA or gDNA derived from T cells, B-cell-depleted T cells, or PBMCs. Deeply sampled blood TCRbeta repertoires from subjects exposed to, actively infected with, or recovered from COVID-19 were included in the dataset. The repertoires were released in a freely available public database meant as a resource for research on the immune response to SARS-CoV-2. The samples were drawn from two sources: the first 160 participants of the ongoing ImmuneRACE study, and over 1,000 subjects contributed by 6 global collaborators. The sample metadata nearly always contained a de-identified subject ID, COVID-19 status, age in years and sex. Where available, HLA class I and class II types were obtained from metadata supplied by the sample provider rather than from assay-based typing.

TCRbeta CDR3 regions were amplified from genomic DNA using the immunoSEQ Assay, a bias-controlled multiplex PCR. The paper's processing steps were these. Within the assay, amplification of reference gene primers was used to estimate how many nucleated cells each sample contained. To quantify the absolute abundance of each unique TCRbeta CDR3 rearrangement, sequence reads were collapsed and filtered. For each sample, productive Simpson clonality was calculated by taking the square root of Simpson's diversity index across productive rearrangements. TCRdb mirrors the immuneACCESS table, restricted to in-frame sequences. Some clones are absent from its copies; in checked studies, under half trace to an unresolved V gene, and the reason for the others is unknown. D and trimming come from the DNA, and the V and J calls and clone size come from that table. A total of about 180,000 clones appear in this sample, around 80% of them only once. The ten largest clones add up to about 10% of the sample.

One collaborating source in Seattle enrolled patients while the patients were actively infected and followed the patients over time throughout the course of disease. Collaborating institutions collected whole blood in K2EDTA tubes following their own protocols. For TCRbeta analysis, collaborators shipped samples as frozen whole blood, isolated PBMCs, or DNA extracted from either of those sample types. Broader findings and caveats from the paper: Clinical and demographic metadata were provided uncurated, with the amount varying by source and participant.

The CDR1 and CDR2 encoded by the germline V gene (reference sequence) are LNHNV and YYDKDF. V lost 0 bases and J lost 2 bases; the stretch between them is 8 bases long. From the cysteine up to the phenylalanine, the CDR3 has a length of 14 residues. The only DNA kept is the CDR3, 42 bases in frame from the first base. This sequence uses TRBV15 and TRBJ2-7, with a tentative D gene TRBD1 over 6 matching bases. This TCR came from a woman older than 75 with COVID-19, enrolled during active disease. Sequencing was carried out using peripheral blood. CDR3 protein: CATSRDRGTYEQYF. The sequenced DNA is TGTGCCACCAGCAGAGATAGGGGGACCTACGAGCAGTACTTC.